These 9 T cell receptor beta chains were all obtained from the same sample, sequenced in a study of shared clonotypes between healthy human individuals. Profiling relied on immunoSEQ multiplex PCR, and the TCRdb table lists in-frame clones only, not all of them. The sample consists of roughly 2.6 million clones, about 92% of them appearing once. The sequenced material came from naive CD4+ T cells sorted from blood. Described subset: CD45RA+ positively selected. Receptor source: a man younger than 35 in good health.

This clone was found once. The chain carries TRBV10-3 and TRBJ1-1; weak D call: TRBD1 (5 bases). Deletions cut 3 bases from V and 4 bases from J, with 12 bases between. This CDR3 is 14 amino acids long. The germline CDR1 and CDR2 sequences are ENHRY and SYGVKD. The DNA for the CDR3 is TGTGCCATCAGTGATCGGGGCGGGACCACTGAAGCTTTCTTT. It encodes CAISDRGGTTEAFF.

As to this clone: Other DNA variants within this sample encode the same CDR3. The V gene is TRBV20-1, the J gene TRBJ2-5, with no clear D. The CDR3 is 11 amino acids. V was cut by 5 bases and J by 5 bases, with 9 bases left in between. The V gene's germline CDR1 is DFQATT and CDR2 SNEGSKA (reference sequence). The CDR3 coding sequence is TGCAGTGCTTCGTTCGGGGAGACCCAGTACTTC. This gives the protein CSASFGETQYF.

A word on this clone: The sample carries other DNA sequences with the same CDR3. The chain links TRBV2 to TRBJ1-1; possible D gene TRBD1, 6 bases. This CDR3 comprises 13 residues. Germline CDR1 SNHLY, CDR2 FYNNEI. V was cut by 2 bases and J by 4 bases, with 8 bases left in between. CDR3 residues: CASSEQGTTEAFF. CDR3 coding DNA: TGTGCCAGCAGTGAACAGGGGACCACTGAAGCTTTCTTT.

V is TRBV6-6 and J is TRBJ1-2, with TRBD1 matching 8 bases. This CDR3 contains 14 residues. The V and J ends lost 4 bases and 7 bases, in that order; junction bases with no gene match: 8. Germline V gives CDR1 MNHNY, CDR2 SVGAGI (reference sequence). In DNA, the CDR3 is TGTGCCAGCAGTTTCTCTCAGGGGGCGGGTGGCTACACCTTC. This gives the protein CASSFSQGAGGYTF.

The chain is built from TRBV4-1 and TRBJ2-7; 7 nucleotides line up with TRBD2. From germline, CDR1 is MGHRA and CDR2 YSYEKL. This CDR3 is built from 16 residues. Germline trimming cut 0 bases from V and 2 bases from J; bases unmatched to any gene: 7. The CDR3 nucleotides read TGCGCCAGCAGCCAAGAAATAACTAGCGCAACCTACGAGCAGTACTTC. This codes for CASSQEITSATYEQYF.

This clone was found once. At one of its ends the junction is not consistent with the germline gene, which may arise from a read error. For the CDR3, the DNA is TGTGCTAGCAGCTTAGGGACAGGGCCCGCGGATGAGCAGTTCTTC. This sequence encodes CASSLGTGPADEQFF. This rearrangement joins TRBV7-7 to TRBJ2-1, with 9 nucleotides matching TRBD1. Germline values: CDR1 SSHAT, CDR2 FNYEAQ (reference sequence). The CDR3 is 15 residues long.

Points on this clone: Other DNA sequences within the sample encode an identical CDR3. The CDR3 sequence is CASSIGQGGTDTQYF. CDR3 DNA sequence: TGTGCCAGTAGTATCGGACAGGGCGGCACAGATACGCAGTATTTT. This sequence joins TRBV19 and TRBJ2-3; 8 bases match TRBD1. The CDR3 contains 15 residues. Germline CDR1 is LNHDA and CDR2 is SQIVND (reference sequence). V gave up 3 bases and J gave up 1 base; unmatched junction bases: 3.

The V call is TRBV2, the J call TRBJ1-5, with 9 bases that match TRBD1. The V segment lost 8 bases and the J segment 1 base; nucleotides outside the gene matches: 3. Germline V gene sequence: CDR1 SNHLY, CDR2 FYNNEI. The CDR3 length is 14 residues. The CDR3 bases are TGTGCCAGCCAGACAGGGGGAAGCAATCAGCCCCAGCATTTT. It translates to CASQTGGSNQPQHF.

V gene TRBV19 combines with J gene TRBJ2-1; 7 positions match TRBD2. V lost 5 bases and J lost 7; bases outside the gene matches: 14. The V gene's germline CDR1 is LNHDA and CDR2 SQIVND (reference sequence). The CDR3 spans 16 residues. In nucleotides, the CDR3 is TGTGCCAGTAGTGACCCTAGCGGTGGACTTTTAAATGAGCAGTTCTTC. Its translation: CASSDPSGGLLNEQFF.